A single sample is the source of the 29 T cell receptor beta chains below, sequenced in a study of beta chain features in type 1 diabetes. The sequenced template was cDNA made from the entire isolated RNA. Clones were read by immunoSEQ multiplex PCR, and TCRdb kept only the in-frame ones, dropping some. Among around 320,000 clones, 12% to 15% were seen once, and the ten largest hold over 5%. The sample was central memory CD4+ T cells from blood. The receptors were sampled from a man aged 25-45 years in good health.

This clone was seen a few times. This chain joins TRBV30 and TRBJ1-1, with D possibly matching TRBD1 (6 bases). Germline CDR1 GTSNPN, CDR2 SVGIG (reference sequence). Trimming pared 0 bases from V and 6 bases from J, leaving 20 bases between. The CDR3 runs 16 residues. CDR3 loop: CAWSVWGDRRLAEAFF. CDR3 sequence (DNA): TGTGCCTGGAGTGTATGGGGCGACAGGCGGTTGGCTGAAGCTTTCTTT.

The chain uses TRBV7-2 and TRBJ2-4, with 9 bases lining up with TRBD2. Germline CDR1 reads SGHTA; CDR2 reads FQGNSA. The V gene end was trimmed by 3 bases and the J gene end by 1 base; junction bases not matched to a gene: 4. This CDR3 region has 16 residues. DNA of the CDR3: TGTGCCAGCAGCTTGGCGGGAGGGATGGCCAAAAACATTCAGTACTTC. It specifies CASSLAGGMAKNIQYF.

The rearrangement links TRBV27 to TRBJ1-1; 9 nucleotides align to TRBD1. Trimming removed 5 bases from V and 1 base from J; junction bases left unmatched: 11. CDR1 MNHEY and CDR2 SMNVEV come from the germline V gene (reference sequence). This CDR3 region has 17 residues. The DNA of the CDR3 is TGTGCCAGCAGTCTCCGACAGGGGGTTATTCAGAACACTGAAGCTTTCTTT. This codes for CASSLRQGVIQNTEAFF.

This clone was detected a few times. This sequence joins TRBV27 and TRBJ2-1; no clear D gene. This CDR3 has 12 residues. Germline values: CDR1 MNHEY, CDR2 SMNVEV (reference sequence). Trimming took off 4 bases at V and 8 bases at J, with 9 bases between the two ends. CDR3 bases: TGTGCCAGCAGTTCATTCGCCGATGAGCAGTTCTTC. This gives the protein CASSSFADEQFF.

This clone was counted between two and nine times. The V and J genes are TRBV2 and TRBJ2-3, with 7 bases identical to TRBD2. J lost 6 bases, V lost 7 bases, and 10 bases had no gene match. In germline, CDR1 is SNHLY, CDR2 FYNNEI. This CDR3 is built from 14 residues. CDR3 bases: TGTGCCAGCACCCTACGGGGGGTACAGGATACGCAGTATTTT. Protein: CASTLRGVQDTQYF.

This clone was seen more than once but under ten times. Different DNA sequences within this sample yield the same CDR3. This chain uses TRBV11-3 with TRBJ1-2; unclear D gene. The CDR3 loop spans 12 amino acids. The V end was cut by 6 bases, the J end by 4 bases, with 9 bases between. Germline-derived CDR1 and CDR2 are SGHNT and YENEEA. The CDR3 sequence is CASSSGIYGYTF. CDR3 DNA: TGTGCCAGCAGTTCCGGGATCTATGGCTACACCTTC.

This chain uses TRBV30 with TRBJ1-5, with TRBD1 as a possible D gene (6 bases). Per the germline V gene, CDR1 is GTSNPN and CDR2 is SVGIG (reference sequence). The V end lost 0 bases, the J end lost 0 bases, and 21 bases lay between the germline ends. The length of the CDR3 is 19 residues. This CDR3 reads CAWSVVSNQRQVSNQPQHF. The CDR3 DNA follows: TGTGCCTGGAGTGTTGTCTCCAACCAAAGACAGGTTAGCAATCAGCCCCAGCATTTT. The full variable domain, with the rest looked up from reference TRBV30 and TRBJ1-5, is SQTIHQWPATLVQPVGSPLSLECTVEGTSNPNLYWYRQAAGRGLQLLFYSVGIGQISSEVPQNLSASRPQDRQFILSSKKLLLSDSGFYLCAWSVVSNQRQVSNQPQHFGDGTRLSIL.

This chain links TRBV7-2 with TRBJ1-4; perhaps TRBD1 as D (6 bases). CDR1 is SGHTA and CDR2 is FQGNSA in the germline V gene. The V gene lost 1 base and the J gene lost 7 bases, with 10 bases spanning the gap. This CDR3 has 14 amino acids. Here the CDR3 DNA reads TGTGCCAGCAGCTTAGGCAGGGGAGGTGAAAAACTGTTTTTT. As protein: CASSLGRGGEKLFF.

Only a few counts were recorded for this clone. V gene TRBV27 combines with J gene TRBJ2-1, with TRBD2 matching 13 bases. After removal of 4 bases from V and 9 bases from J, the junction contained 6 bases not matched to a gene. The CDR3 totals 15 residues. Germline values: CDR1 MNHEY, CDR2 SMNVEV (reference sequence). The DNA of the CDR3 is TGTGCCAGCAGTTCTACTAGCGGGAGGGGGGGTGAGCAGTTCTTC. Encoded protein: CASSSTSGRGGEQFF.

This clone was found a few times. The genes are TRBV27 and TRBJ1-5; D might be TRBD1 (6 bases). Trimming shortened V by 3 bases and J by 2 bases, and 14 bases separated the two germline ends. The CDR3 is 16 residues long. Germline lookup yields CDR1 MNHEY and CDR2 SMNVEV (reference sequence). The CDR3 DNA is TGTGCCAGCAGTTTCATAGGGGGAGGTGGCAATCAGCCCCAGCATTTT. Protein sequence: CASSFIGGGGNQPQHF.

This chain links TRBV7-7 with TRBJ2-7; TRBD2 matches 9 bases. V dropped 5 bases and J dropped 6; count of bases not matched to a gene: 11. The CDR3 has 15 amino acids. Germline CDR1 SSHAT, CDR2 FNYEAQ (reference sequence). Written as DNA, the CDR3 is TGTGCCAGCAGCCCGTCCCCGACTAGCGGTTCCGAGCAGTACTTC. This translates into CASSPSPTSGSEQYF.

Only a few counts were recorded for this clone. CDR3 DNA: TGCGCCAGCAGTGAAAAGGCAGGTAGTCAGCCCCAGCATTTT. This translates into CASSEKAGSQPQHF. The chain recombines TRBV10-2 with TRBJ1-5; D unresolved. CDR1 is WSHSY, CDR2 SAAADI, per germline. The CDR3 loop spans 14 amino acids. The germline V and J ends were trimmed by 3 bases and 6 bases, with 12 bases remaining between them.

In its sample, this clone was seen a few times. The chain has TRBV7-9 and TRBJ2-1; D is uncertain. CDR3 length equals 12 residues. Germline V gene lookup returns CDR1 SEHNR and CDR2 FQNEAQ (reference sequence). V was clipped by 4 bases and J by 9 bases, with 10 bases between them. CDR3 protein: CASSSRVGEQFF. In DNA form, the CDR3 reads TGTGCCAGCAGCTCCCGGGTGGGTGAGCAGTTCTTC.

This clone was seen a handful of times. The chain joins TRBV7-2 to TRBJ2-5; the D gene is possibly TRBD2 (6 bases). CDR3 length: 14 amino acids. V gave up 3 bases and J gave up 5 bases, with 13 bases separating them. CDR1 is SGHTA, CDR2 FQGNSA, per germline. This CDR3 reads CASSLATGEETQYF. The CDR3 DNA sequence: TGTGCCAGCAGCTTGGCTACGGGGGAGGAGACCCAGTACTTC.

At least ten counts were recorded for this clone. The rearrangement links TRBV6-1 to TRBJ2-6; D uncertain. CDR3 length: 12 residues. The V gene lost 7 bases and the J gene lost 4 bases, with 5 bases spanning the gap. Germline CDR1 reads MNHNS; CDR2 reads SASEGT. CDR3 sequence (DNA): TGTGCCAGCACGCACGGGGCCAACGTCCTGACTTTC. Translating gives CASTHGANVLTF.

There are many counts of this clone. The V gene is TRBV4-3, the J gene TRBJ2-1, with D tentatively TRBD2 (5 bases). The germline V gene has CDR1 LGHNA and CDR2 YSLEER. The CDR3 has 15 residues. The V and J ends lost 1 base and 5 bases respectively, with 12 bases between them. The CDR3 loop is CASSQGPGGHNEQFF. The CDR3 nucleotides are TGCGCCAGCAGCCAAGGACCCGGAGGCCACAATGAGCAGTTCTTC.

The chain recombines TRBV7-8 with TRBJ2-2; 12 positions match TRBD1. With 5 bases clipped from V and 4 bases from J, the junction kept 8 bases outside the gene matches. This CDR3 has 17 amino acids. Germline assignment: CDR1 SGHVS and CDR2 FQNEAQ. The CDR3 loop is CASSPRDRGPATGELFF. The CDR3, as DNA: TGTGCCAGCAGCCCCCGGGACAGGGGGCCCGCCACCGGGGAGCTGTTTTTT.

The chain combines TRBV6-5 with TRBJ1-2, with D unresolved. V was cut by 8 bases and J by 6 bases, with 13 bases left in between. Germline V gives CDR1 MNHEY, CDR2 SVGAGI. CDR3 length equals 12 residues. The CDR3 nucleotides are TGTGCCAGCTATGCAAGGGCCGATGGCTACACCTTC. Amino acids: CASYARADGYTF.

The CDR3 sequence: CASSFTGTGTYEQYF. The CDR3 DNA sequence: TGTGCCAGCAGCTTTACCGGGACAGGGACCTACGAGCAGTACTTC. The V call is TRBV7-2, the J call TRBJ2-7, with 9 positions matching TRBD1. With V trimmed by 3 bases and J by 2 bases, 5 bases remained unmatched. The germline V gene has CDR1 SGHTA and CDR2 FQGNSA. The CDR3 has 15 residues.

The V call is TRBV29-1, the J call TRBJ1-2; D uncertain. The CDR3 length is 13 residues. V was clipped by 0 bases and J by 1 base, with 6 bases between them. Germline lookup yields CDR1 SQVTM and CDR2 ANQGSEA. This CDR3 reads CSVEDRYNYGYTF. The DNA of the CDR3 is TGCAGCGTTGAAGACAGGTATAACTATGGCTACACCTTC.

J is TRBJ1-2 and V is TRBV9; D remains ambiguous. V shed 4 bases and J shed 5 bases, with 15 bases lying between them. Germline values: CDR1 SGDLS, CDR2 YYNGEE. This CDR3 spans 14 amino acids. The CDR3 sequence: CASSQADVGYGYTF. In nucleotides, the CDR3 is TGTGCCAGCAGCCAAGCGGACGTGGGGTATGGCTACACCTTC. Full variable domain (outside the CDR3, taken from reference TRBV9 and TRBJ1-2): DSGVTQTPKHLITATGQRVTLRCSPRSGDLSVYWYQQSLDQGLQFLIQYYNGEERAKGNILERFSAQQFPDLHSELNLSSLELGDSALYFCASSQADVGYGYTFGSGTRLTVV.

This clone has only a few counts. This sequence joins TRBV9 and TRBJ2-1; 8 bases fit TRBD1. Germline values: CDR1 SGDLS, CDR2 YYNGEE. V trimming: 5 bases; J trimming: 7 bases; junction bases outside the gene matches: 5. The CDR3 loop spans 13 amino acids. Here the CDR3 reads CASSDRGENEQFF. The CDR3 DNA sequence: TGTGCCAGCAGTGACAGGGGTGAAAATGAGCAGTTCTTC.

This clone came up a few times. This chain uses TRBV14 with TRBJ1-2; no reliable D call. V shed 1 base and J shed 4 bases, with 13 bases lying between them. Germline values: CDR1 SGHDN, CDR2 FVKESK. The CDR3 spans 15 residues. The CDR3 DNA reads as TGTGCCAGCAGCCAAGGTGTGACGGACGTCTATGGCTACACCTTC. Residues: CASSQGVTDVYGYTF.

V is TRBV2 and J is TRBJ1-5, with 10 bases matching TRBD1. CDR1 and CDR2 (germline): SNHLY, FYNNEI. V shed 4 bases, J shed 5 bases, and the junction held 2 bases outside the gene matches. The CDR3 runs to 14 residues. This CDR3 is CASSGGTGDQPQHF. The CDR3 region has the DNA TGTGCCAGCAGTGGGGGGACAGGGGATCAGCCCCAGCATTTT.

This rearrangement joins TRBV28 to TRBJ1-3, with a possible D match to TRBD1 (5 bases). This CDR3 is 14 amino acids long. Trimming stripped 6 bases from V and 5 bases from J, with 14 bases between. The germline gives CDR1 MDHEN, CDR2 SYDVKM. CDR3 amino acids: CASSAGGTRNTIYF. The DNA for the CDR3 is TGTGCCAGCAGCGCGGGGGGTACGAGAAACACCATATATTTT.

The rearrangement joins TRBV28 to TRBJ2-7; D possibly corresponds to TRBD1 (6 bases). The CDR3 extends over 16 amino acids. In germline, CDR1 is MDHEN, CDR2 SYDVKM. The germline V and J ends were trimmed by 5 bases and 0 bases, with 17 bases remaining between them. The CDR3 protein is CASSTSRTDSSYEQYV. CDR3 bases: TGTGCCAGCAGTACGTCCCGGACGGACAGCTCCTACGAGCAGTACGTC.

This clone was picked up a small number of times. The J gene is TRBJ2-1, the V gene TRBV7-7, with 7 positions matching TRBD2. Losses at the gene ends were 8 bases for V and 5 bases for J; bases not matched to a gene: 6. The CDR3 length is 13 residues. Germline V gene lookup returns CDR1 SSHAT and CDR2 FNYEAQ (reference sequence). The CDR3 sequence is CASAGVWNNEQFF. DNA of the CDR3: TGTGCCAGCGCGGGAGTTTGGAACAATGAGCAGTTCTTC.

There are a few counts of this clone. The genes are TRBV5-6 and TRBJ1-2; TRBD1 is a possible D gene (5 bases). This CDR3 has 15 amino acids. CDR1 and CDR2 from the germline V gene are SGHDT and YYEEEE. V lost 0 bases and J 2 bases, leaving 11 bases between the germline ends. The CDR3 loop reads CASSLVWGSNYGYTF. CDR3 nucleotides: TGTGCCAGCAGCTTGGTTTGGGGCAGCAACTATGGCTACACCTTC.

This clone showed up just a few times. J is TRBJ1-4 and V is TRBV19, with unresolved D. Trimming cost V 6 bases and J 8 bases, with 22 bases left between them. CDR3 length: 16 residues. The germline V gene has CDR1 LNHDA and CDR2 SQIVND (reference sequence). CDR3 protein: CASRDLRAPVREKLFF. DNA of the CDR3: TGTGCCAGTAGGGACCTTCGGGCCCCCGTTCGAGAAAAACTGTTTTTT. Together with reference TRBV19 and TRBJ1-4, the CDR3 gives the full variable domain: DGGITQSPKYLFRKEGQNVTLSCEQNLNHDAMYWYRQDPGQGLRLIYYSQIVNDFQKGDIAEGYSVSREKKESFPLTVTSAQKNPTAFYLCASRDLRAPVREKLFFGSGTQLSVL.